This T cell receptor beta chain was identified in a study of blood T cells in healthy people across ages. The sample holds a few counts of this clonotype. A sample-barcoded 5' primer and a J-beta primer mix were used in a second PCR of roughly 7 to 11 cycles. In TCRdb, the 5' RACE reads were re-called with MiXCR into one record per CDR3 protein. The data contain more than 650,000 distinct CDR3 sequences, approximately 24% of them singletons. This sample was also put to use in a study of T cells of mothers and their children.

This sequence originates from a boy under 18 in good health. The sample consisted of blood.

The chain's CDR3 is CASDGSGFQETQYF. The CDR3 nucleotides read TGTGCCAGCGATGGATCGGGGTTCCAAGAGACCCAGTACTTC. This sequence joins TRBV11-2 and TRBJ2-5; a possible D gene is TRBD2 (5 bases). Trimming stripped 8 bases from V and 1 base from J, with 14 bases between. Germline lookup yields CDR1 SGHAT and CDR2 FQNNGV. This CDR3 has 14 residues.